The subject of this entry is one T cell receptor beta chain. This specimen belongs to a study of neoadjuvant anti-PD-1 for oral cavity cancer. V was pared by 5 bases and J by 8 bases, with 19 bases between. Germline lookup yields CDR1 SGHAT and CDR2 FQNNGV. This CDR3 spans 15 amino acids. Assay: immunoSEQ multiplex PCR; the TCRdb copy retains only in-frame clones and omits some. Among about 9,600 clones, about 60% were seen once, and the ten largest hold under 5%. This sample's time point: after neoadjuvant nivolumab, at surgical resection. The source was PBMCs, collected after nivolumab (anti-PD-1) treatment. The gene calls are TRBV11-2 and TRBJ2-1; D is unclear. The clonotype was recovered from a person between 40 and 85 years old with oral cavity squamous cell carcinoma. The CDR3 sequence is CASSRSSTGLDEQFF. The CDR3 bases are TGTGCCAGCAGCCGTAGTAGCACGGGTCTCGATGAGCAGTTCTTC.